The TCR beta chain under discussion was sequenced for a study of identical twins. The CDR3 has 12 residues. Germline V lookup: CDR1 LGHDT, CDR2 YNNKEL (reference sequence). V gave up 1 base and J gave up 5 bases, with 3 bases separating them. Study-level findings and limits: Fewer insertions marked abundant cord blood beta clonotypes; young adult naive trended weakly, memory not at all. The presence of invariant MAIT and iNKT cells could partly confound analyses of zero-insertion sequences. Cross-sectional statistical analysis, not tracking of the same donors, underpinned the conclusions.

TCRdb redid the calling of the 5' RACE reads with MiXCR, one entry per CDR3 protein. The data contain hundreds of thousands of distinct CDR3 sequences, 9% to 15% of them singletons. This clonotype was counted many times. Its antigen is still unknown. The sample was also linked to a second study, of yellow fever vaccine responses in identical twins. That source adds: Among the twins, the vaccine T cell response reportedly seemed partly convergent and partly personalized.

This sequence originates from a woman under 30 in good health. The sequencing input was PBMCs. J is TRBJ1-5 and V is TRBV3-1; D gene ambiguous. The chain's CDR3 is CASSQGDQPQHF. CDR3 bases: TGTGCCAGCAGCCAAGGGGATCAGCCCCAGCATTTT.